Listed here is a single T cell receptor beta chain. Its antigen is not identified. The sample belongs to a study of blood T cells in healthy people across ages. The amount of total RNA extracted per sample was at least 5.5 micrograms. The use of a sample-barcoded 5' primer and a J-beta primer mix characterized a second PCR of about 7 to 12 cycles. Every sample gave at least 3 million paired-end reads containing CDR3. From the 5' RACE reads, TCRdb called clonotypes with MiXCR, one entry per CDR3 protein. The sample comprises hundreds of thousands of distinct CDR3 sequences, 40% to 45% of which are singletons, and around 30% rests with the top ten. The CDR3 is 14 residues long. Deletions cut 1 base from V and 0 bases from J, with 6 bases between. Whole-study findings and limits: Getting older went along with TCR beta diversity per million T cells dropping roughly linearly.

The chain uses TRBV12-3 or TRBV12-4 and TRBJ1-2; D gene unclear. The sequencing sample was made of blood. This clonotype originated in a man older than 75 in good health. CDR3 region: CASSLGETNYGYTF. For the CDR3, the DNA is TGTGCCAGCAGTTTAGGAGAAACTAACTATGGCTACACCTTC.